The rows below give T cell receptor beta chains drawn from one sample of a study of blood T cell repertoires in COVID-19. Sequencing was performed with immunoSEQ multiplex PCR; in TCRdb, only in-frame clones are kept and a portion is missing. The sample includes under 200,000 clones, 70% to 90% of them seen just once. Input material: peripheral blood. The receptors were sampled from a middle-aged man with acute or convalescent COVID-19. Both conserved end residues are part of each CDR3. D genes are given only for firm matches. Some rows mark clone size as missing; the rest say once, few, many or name a class of expanded clone.

v_gene	j_gene	abundance	d_gene	CDR3nt	CDR3aa
TRBV30	TRBJ1-2	-	-	TGTGCCTGGGACCGACTCGCCTATGGCTACACCTTC	CAWDRLAYGYTF
TRBV12-3/TRBV12-4	TRBJ1-1	-	-	TGTGCCAGCAGTTTGATAGTGAACACTGAAGCTTTCTTT	CASSLIVNTEAFF
TRBV5-4	TRBJ2-7	-	TRBD1	TGTGCCAGCAGCCTACCGGGACAGGGATCCTACGAGCAGTACTTC	CASSLPGQGSYEQYF
TRBV5-1	TRBJ1-1	-	-	TGCGCCAGCAGCTTGGCCAGGTCACAGGCAGAGGTTCGGATGAACACTGAAGCTTTCTTT	CASSLARSQAEVRMNTEAFF
TRBV15	TRBJ1-5	-	TRBD1	TGTGCCACCAGCAGAGATCTCACAATGACAGGGAGCAATCAGCCCCAGCATTTT	CATSRDLTMTGSNQPQHF
TRBV5-6	TRBJ1-2	-	-	TGTGCCAGCAGCTTGGCTTATAGGGGTTACACCTTC	CASSLAYRGYTF
TRBV4-2	TRBJ2-5	-	TRBD1	TGTGCCAGCAGCCAAAACCCGACAGGGGAGGAGACCCAGTACTTC	CASSQNPTGEETQYF
TRBV15	TRBJ1-2	-	TRBD1	TGTGCCACCAGCCCCAGGGGGACAGTTATTCTAAGCTATGGCTACACCTTC	CATSPRGTVILSYGYTF
TRBV28	TRBJ1-5	-	-	TGTGCCAGCAGTTTGATAGGGGGTGCCAATCAGCCCCAGCATTTT	CASSLIGGANQPQHF
TRBV9	TRBJ2-3	-	-	TGTGCCAGCAGCGTCGGGGGGCTTGGAGATACGCAGTATTTT	CASSVGGLGDTQYF
TRBV10-3	TRBJ2-3	-	-	TGTGCCATCAGGGACAACTCCGGCACAGATACGCAGTATTTT	CAIRDNSGTDTQYF
TRBV20-1	TRBJ1-1	-	TRBD1	TGCAGTGCGACGACAGGGCCGGAGGCTTTCTTT	CSATTGPEAFF
TRBV27	TRBJ1-6	few	TRBD1	TGTGCCAGCAGTTGGACAGGGAAATTGGATAATTCACCCCTCCACTTT	CASSWTGKLDNSPLHF
TRBV18	TRBJ1-6	-	-	TGTGCCAGCTCACCGAACGGCGGTGAGAATTCACCCCTCCACTTT	CASSPNGGENSPLHF
TRBV30	TRBJ2-3	few	TRBD2	TGTGCCTGGAGTGTACGAGGACCAGCGGGGGGGGCAGATACGCAGTATTTT	CAWSVRGPAGGADTQYF
TRBV5-4	TRBJ2-1	once	TRBD1	TGTGCCAGCAGCTTGTCGACAGGGGAGTTCTTC	CASSLSTGEFF
TRBV6-2/TRBV6-3	TRBJ1-1	-	TRBD1	TGTGCCAGCAGCCGGCGTTTTGACAGGGGGAACACTGAAGCTTTCTTT	CASSRRFDRGNTEAFF
TRBV5-1	TRBJ1-2	-	-	TGCGCCAGCAGCTTGGGGGAGTGGGCCTATGGCTACACCTTC	CASSLGEWAYGYTF
TRBV18	TRBJ1-4	-	-	TGTGCCAGCTCACGTAATGGGCCAACTAATGAAAAACTGTTTTTT	CASSRNGPTNEKLFF
TRBV18	TRBJ1-2	few	-	TGTGCCAGCTCACCATCAGGACGGGAGGGCTATGGCTACACCTTC	CASSPSGREGYGYTF
TRBV28	TRBJ2-7	-	TRBD1	TGTGCCAGCTATCCCGGGACAGGGCCCTACGAGCAGTACTTC	CASYPGTGPYEQYF
TRBV7-2	TRBJ1-1	few	-	TGTGCCAGCAGCTTAGCGCCAGGAATGAACACTGAAGCTTTCTTT	CASSLAPGMNTEAFF
TRBV9	TRBJ1-3	-	-	TGTGCCAGCAGCCAGGGCGTCTCTGGAAACACCATATATTTT	CASSQGVSGNTIYF
TRBV3-1/TRBV3-2	TRBJ1-2	-	-	TGTGCCAGCAGCCAGTATTCTCGGGGACAAAGCACCTTC	CASSQYSRGQSTF
TRBV19	TRBJ1-5	-	TRBD1	TGTGCCAGTACCATCACAGGGGGCAATCAGCCCCAGCATTTT	CASTITGGNQPQHF
TRBV28	TRBJ1-5	-	-	TGTGCCAGCAGGTTAGGGGCGGGGGGCAATCAGCCCCAGCATTTT	CASRLGAGGNQPQHF
TRBV5-4	TRBJ1-2	-	TRBD1	TGTGCCAGCAGCCAGACAGGGACTTCTGGCTACACCTTC	CASSQTGTSGYTF
TRBV7-9	TRBJ2-7	-	-	TGTGCCAGCAGCTTAGGAGGGATGTCCTACGAGCAGTACTTC	CASSLGGMSYEQYF
TRBV2	TRBJ2-5	-	TRBD2	TGTGCCAGCACCCCTCTTCGGGGGGGCCAAGAGACCCAGTACTTC	CASTPLRGGQETQYF
TRBV7-9	TRBJ1-4	-	-	TGTGCCAGCAGCTTAGCCACAGACACTGAAAAACTGTTTTTT	CASSLATDTEKLFF
TRBV4-2	TRBJ2-4	-	-	TGTGCCAGCAGCCCAGGATGGATGGCCAAAAACATTCAGTACTTC	CASSPGWMAKNIQYF
TRBV18	TRBJ2-1	-	-	TGTGCCAGCTCACCCACGAGTAGTCCTGAGCAGTTCTTC	CASSPTSSPEQFF
TRBV6-5	TRBJ2-7	-	TRBD2	TGTGCCAGCAGTCGAAGGGAGGGCTACGAGCAGTACTTC	CASSRREGYEQYF
TRBV27	TRBJ2-3	-	-	TGTGCCAGCAGTTTGTTCGGCGGGGGCACAGATACGCAGTATTTT	CASSLFGGGTDTQYF
TRBV7-3	TRBJ2-3	-	-	TGTGCCAGCAGTGGTACTCCCACAGATACGCAGTATTTT	CASSGTPTDTQYF
TRBV12-3/TRBV12-4	TRBJ2-7	-	-	TGTGCCAGCAGTCCCTACCAGGGCTACGAGCAGTACTTC	CASSPYQGYEQYF
TRBV5-1	TRBJ1-1	once	TRBD1	TGCGCCAGCAGTCTCGTAGGGACAGGGGCCACTGAAGCTTTCTTT	CASSLVGTGATEAFF
TRBV7-2	TRBJ2-7	-	TRBD2	TGTGCCAGCAGCCCCGGACTAGATCGCGAGCAGTACTTC	CASSPGLDREQYF
TRBV2	TRBJ1-5	-	TRBD1	TGTGCCAGCAGCAGGACAGGGGGCAATCAGCCCCAGCATTTT	CASSRTGGNQPQHF
TRBV18	TRBJ2-7	-	TRBD1	TGTGCCAGCTCAACCGGGACAGGGGCCTACGAGCAGTACTTC	CASSTGTGAYEQYF
TRBV5-1	TRBJ1-3	many	-	TGCGCCAGCAGCCCTTCGACCGCGGGCGGAAACACCATATATTTT	CASSPSTAGGNTIYF